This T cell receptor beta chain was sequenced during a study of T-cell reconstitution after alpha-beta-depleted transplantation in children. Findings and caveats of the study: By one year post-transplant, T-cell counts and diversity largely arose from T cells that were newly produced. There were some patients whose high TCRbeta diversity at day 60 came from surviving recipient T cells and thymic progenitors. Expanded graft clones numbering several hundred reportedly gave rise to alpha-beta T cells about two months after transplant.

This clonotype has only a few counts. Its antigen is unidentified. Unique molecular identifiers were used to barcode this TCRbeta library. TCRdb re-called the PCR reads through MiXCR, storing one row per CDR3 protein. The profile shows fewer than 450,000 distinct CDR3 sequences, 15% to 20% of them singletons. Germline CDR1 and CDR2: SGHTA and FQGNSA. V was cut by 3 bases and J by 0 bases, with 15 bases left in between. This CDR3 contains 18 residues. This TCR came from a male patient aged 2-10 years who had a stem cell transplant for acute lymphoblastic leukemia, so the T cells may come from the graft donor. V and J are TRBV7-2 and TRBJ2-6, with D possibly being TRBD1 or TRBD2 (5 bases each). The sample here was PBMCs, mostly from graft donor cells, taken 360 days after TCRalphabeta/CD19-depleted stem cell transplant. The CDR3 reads CASSFAGKGSSGANVLTF. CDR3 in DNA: TGTGCCAGCAGCTTCGCAGGGAAAGGGAGCTCTGGGGCCAACGTCCTGACTTTC.